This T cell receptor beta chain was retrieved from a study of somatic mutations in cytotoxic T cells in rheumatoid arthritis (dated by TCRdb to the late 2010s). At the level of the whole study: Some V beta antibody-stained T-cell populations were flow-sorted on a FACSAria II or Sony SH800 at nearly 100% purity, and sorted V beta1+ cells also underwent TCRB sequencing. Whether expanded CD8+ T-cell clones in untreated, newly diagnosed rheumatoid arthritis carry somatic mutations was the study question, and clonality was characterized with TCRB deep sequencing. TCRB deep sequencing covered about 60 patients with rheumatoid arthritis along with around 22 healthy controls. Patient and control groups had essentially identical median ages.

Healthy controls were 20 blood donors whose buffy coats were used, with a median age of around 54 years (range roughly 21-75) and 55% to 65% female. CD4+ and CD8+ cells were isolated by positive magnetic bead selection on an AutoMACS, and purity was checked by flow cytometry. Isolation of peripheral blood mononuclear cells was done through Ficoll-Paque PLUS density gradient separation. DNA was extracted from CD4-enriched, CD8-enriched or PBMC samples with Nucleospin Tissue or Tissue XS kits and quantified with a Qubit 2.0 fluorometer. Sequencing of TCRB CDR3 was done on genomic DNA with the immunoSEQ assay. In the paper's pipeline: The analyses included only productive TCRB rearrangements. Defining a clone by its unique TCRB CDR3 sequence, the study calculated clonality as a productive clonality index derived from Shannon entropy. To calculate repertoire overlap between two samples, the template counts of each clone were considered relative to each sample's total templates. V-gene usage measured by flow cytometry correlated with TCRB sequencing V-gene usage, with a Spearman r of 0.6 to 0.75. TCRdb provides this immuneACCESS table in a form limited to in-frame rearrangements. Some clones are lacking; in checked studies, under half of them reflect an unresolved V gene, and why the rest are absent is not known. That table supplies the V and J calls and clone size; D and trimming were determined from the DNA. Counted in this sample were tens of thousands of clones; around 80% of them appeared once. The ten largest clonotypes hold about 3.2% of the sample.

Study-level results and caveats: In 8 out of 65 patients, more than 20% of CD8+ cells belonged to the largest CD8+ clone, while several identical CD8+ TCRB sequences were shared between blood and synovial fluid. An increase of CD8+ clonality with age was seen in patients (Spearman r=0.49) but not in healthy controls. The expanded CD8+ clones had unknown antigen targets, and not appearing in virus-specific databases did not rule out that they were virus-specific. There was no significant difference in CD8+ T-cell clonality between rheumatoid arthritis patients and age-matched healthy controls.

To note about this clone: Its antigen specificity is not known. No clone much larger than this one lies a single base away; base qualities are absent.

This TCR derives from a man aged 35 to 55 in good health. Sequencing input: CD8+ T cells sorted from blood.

The sequenced DNA: TGTGCCAGCAGCTTGGAGTTTGGGGGGCGAATGGATGGCTACACCTTC. Translated, it gives CASSLEFGGRMDGYTF. The receptor chain draws on TRBV5-4 and TRBJ1-2; perhaps TRBD1 is the D gene, with 6 bases matching. The V end loses 0 bases and the J end loses 6 bases, and a stretch of 18 bases separates them. Sequences SGHNT (CDR1) and YYREEE (CDR2) are obtained from the germline V gene (reference sequence). The CDR3, from cysteine to phenylalanine, totals 16 residues. Only the CDR3 DNA stays, 48 bases, in frame from base 1.